This T cell receptor (beta chain) came from a study of tumor and adjacent non-tumor tissue in lung cancer (dated by TCRdb to the late 2010s). For context, the study as a whole: By cancer type, the cohort comprised approximately twelve adenocarcinoma patients, 2 squamous cell carcinoma patients and 1 small cell lung cancer patient. TCRbeta CDR3 sequencing was performed on roughly 32 paired specimens, with one tumor sample and one normal lung sample collected per patient. Bulk TCRbeta repertoires were compared between lung tumor tissue and matched distant non-tumor lung tissue obtained from around 14 lung cancer patients. The roughly 15 patients were aged about 31 to 80 years, included 10 men and 5 women, and had TNM stage I to III disease. Sequencing produced around 130,000,000 productive TCRbeta reads in total, an average of about 4 million reads per sample.

CDR1 SGHAT and CDR2 FQNNGV were looked up in the germline V gene. Counting both end residues, the CDR3 totals 15 amino acids. RNA was isolated from bulk, unsorted tissue, and RNA quality was assessed with a NanoDrop ND-1000 and an Agilent 2100. The donors were newly diagnosed lung cancer patients admitted for thoracic surgery in China from August to November 2014 who had not received prior chemotherapy. The study excluded patients who had received radiotherapy or chemotherapy before or who had another cancer at the same time. Surgical tissue pieces of roughly 1-2 cm3 were preserved in RNAlater solution and were kept at -80 degrees C until use. General conclusions and limits of the study: Younger patients had significantly higher TCR diversity, and higher tumor TCR diversity was associated with shorter overall and disease-free survival. Tumor tissue showed significantly higher TCR diversity (inverse Simpson) than normal lung tissue, at about 400 vs 150 (P = 0.0075, Mann-Whitney U test). Only approximately 14 patients were included in the cohort, and the need for larger samples and more detailed clinical data was noted by the authors. A significantly larger cumulative share of the repertoire was made up by the top 100 clones in normal lung than in tumor tissue. Peripheral blood was not sequenced, so blood TCRbeta repertoires in these lung cancer patients were not examined. The sequencing platform is not named in the methods, and unique molecular identifiers are not mentioned.

As for this clonotype: It has no known antigen specificity. Here the CDR3 omits its conserved ending phenylalanine or tryptophan, so a read error is the likely source. The DNA is left out, because the CDR3 cannot be placed on it with certainty; the CDR3 is given as TCRdb lists it.

Libraries came from multiplex PCR. Sequencer: Illumina HiSeq 2500. Following protocols modified from ARM-PCR, the researchers constructed TCRbeta libraries through three rounds of nested PCR with primers (Table S4). Before sequencing, PCR products in the 200-500 bp range were cut out of the gel and cleaned up using the QIAquick gel extraction kit. The published analysis was carried out like this. Trimmomatic was used to clean the reads, FLASH merged the cleaned reads into complete CDR3 sequences, and MiTCR assigned the sequences to V(D)J germline segments. Clonal diversity was computed as the inverse Simpson's index with VDJtools. Productive reads were defined as in-frame sequences without a premature stop codon. TCRdb redid the processing of the public reads, applying fastp at Q25 and MiXCR, and retained in-frame beta chains. Records with the same CDR3 protein are collapsed into one entry carrying the most frequent genes and DNA. The V and J calls were not made by the authors but by TCRdb's processing. This sample lists fewer than 130,000 distinct CDR3 sequences; 75% to 90% were detected once. 22% of the sample is taken by the ten largest.

The clonotype comes from a man in his 70s with non-small cell lung cancer. In this chain, TRBV11-2 is recombined with TRBJ2-2; the table's D call TRBD2 went unverified against the DNA. Sequencing was carried out using lung tumor tissue. The CDR3 has the sequence CVSSPLARGTGEPFY.